The sample holds one count of the clone carrying this TCR beta chain. Its antigen is still unknown. The data were obtained in a study of cytomegalovirus exposure and HLA in healthy donors. At the level of the study: A prior analysis found 117 million unique TCR beta sequences from around 180 million T cells. Study observations and caveats: Three chains linked to CMV were shown in vitro to be specific for CMV antigens.

The CDR3 is 14 amino acids. Unmatched junction bases numbered 11, after V lost 7 bases and J lost 8 bases. The germline gives CDR1 SQVTM, CDR2 ANQGSEA. Everyone who donated was a healthy bone marrow donor. It was with 60 Vbeta and 13 Jbeta primers that the PCR ran. Repertoires were generated with immunoSEQ multiplex PCR, while TCRdb's copy carries only in-frame clones and drops some. The profile shows fewer than 150,000 clones, about 70% of them singletons. The sample comprised PBMCs. V is TRBV29-1 and J is TRBJ2-4, with 10 bases identical to TRBD1. The source of this sequence is a man aged 18 to 29 in good health and CMV-seronegative. DNA for the CDR3: TGCAGCGCGCGGGACAGGGGAAGGTCGGACATTCAGTACTTC. The encoded protein is CSARDRGRSDIQYF.